One and the same sample provided the 26 T cell receptor beta chains below, sequenced in a study of T cell changes during pregnancy in multiple sclerosis. The data were produced by immunoSEQ multiplex PCR, yet TCRdb's version contains in-frame clones alone and is incomplete. The sample gives about 80,000 clones, approximately 90% of which show up once; around 3% is in the top ten. Source: peripheral blood, taken before pregnancy. The receptors here all came from a female donor with multiple sclerosis, enrolled in a pregnancy study.

V usage is TRBV19 and J usage is TRBJ2-7, with 10 bases matching TRBD1. CDR1 is LNHDA and CDR2 is SQIVND in the germline V gene (reference sequence). The trim removed 5 bases at V and 6 bases at J, leaving 7 bases unmatched. The CDR3 length is 14 residues. CDR3 loop: CASSAGTGVIEQYF. For the CDR3, the DNA is TGTGCCAGTAGTGCCGGGACAGGGGTAATCGAGCAGTACTTC.

This chain joins TRBV5-6 and TRBJ2-7, with D perhaps TRBD1 (6 bases). Germline CDR1 is SGHDT and CDR2 is YYEEEE. The CDR3 consists of 14 residues. Trimming left V 4 bases short and J 5 bases short, with 16 bases between. The CDR3 DNA is TGTGCCAGCAGCAACAGGGTTTTACTGGACGAGCAGTACTTC. It is translated as CASSNRVLLDEQYF.

The genes are TRBV4-1 and TRBJ2-5, with 12 bases matching TRBD2. The CDR3 is 18 amino acids. V shed 4 bases, J shed 6 bases, and the junction held 15 bases outside the gene matches. Germline CDR1 and CDR2: MGHRA and YSYEKL. The CDR3 region is CASSPIPRLAGDRKTQYF. Here the CDR3 DNA reads TGCGCCAGCAGCCCTATACCAAGACTAGCGGGAGACCGGAAGACCCAGTACTTC.

This rearrangement joins TRBV29-1 to TRBJ1-2; D might be TRBD1 (5 bases). V dropped 4 bases and J dropped 1 base, with 10 bases sitting between them. Germline V gives CDR1 SQVTM, CDR2 ANQGSEA. The CDR3 is made up of 13 amino acids. The CDR3 DNA reads as TGCAGCGTTGTGTCGGGACTTAACTATGGCTACACCTTC. It specifies CSVVSGLNYGYTF. The entire variable domain, with the rest obtained from reference TRBV29-1 and TRBJ1-2, is as follows: SAVISQKPSRDICQRGTSLTIQCQVDSQVTMMFWYRQQPGQSLTLIATANQGSEATYESGFVIDKFPISRPNLTFSTLTVSNMSPEDSSIYLCSVVSGLNYGYTFGSGTRLTVV.

This clone has a handful of counts. The chain employs TRBV9 and TRBJ2-2, with 12 bases aligning to TRBD2. CDR1 is SGDLS, CDR2 YYNGEE, per germline. The CDR3 is 16 residues long. The junction had 1 base not matched to a gene; V was cut back by 0 bases and J by 4 bases. CDR3 DNA: TGTGCCAGCAGCGTAGGACTAGCGGGAGTCACCGGGGAGCTGTTTTTT. Translating it yields CASSVGLAGVTGELFF. Supplemented by reference TRBV9 and TRBJ2-2, the full variable domain reads DSGVTQTPKHLITATGQRVTLRCSPRSGDLSVYWYQQSLDQGLQFLIQYYNGEERAKGNILERFSAQQFPDLHSELNLSSLELGDSALYFCASSVGLAGVTGELFFGEGSRLTVL.

V is TRBV27 and J is TRBJ1-2; D is unresolved. CDR3 size: 13 residues. V was clipped by 0 bases and J by 3 bases, with 5 bases between them. The germline CDR1 and CDR2 sequences are MNHEY and SMNVEV (reference sequence). The CDR3 DNA reads TGTGCCAGCAGTTTATCGTGGCACTATGGCTACACCTTC. This encodes CASSLSWHYGYTF.

V gene TRBV9 combines with J gene TRBJ1-2; 8 bases fit TRBD1. V shed 0 bases, J shed 6 bases, and the junction held 1 base outside the gene matches. The germline gives CDR1 SGDLS, CDR2 YYNGEE. This CDR3 is built from 13 residues. The CDR3 DNA is TGTGCCAGCAGCGTAGGACAGGGGAATGGCTACACCTTC. This codes for CASSVGQGNGYTF.

The chain links TRBV19 to TRBJ2-3; D remains unclear. The CDR3 extends over 13 amino acids. With 3 bases removed from V and 8 bases from J, the gap between germline ends came to 12 bases. The germline V gene encodes CDR1 LNHDA and CDR2 SQIVND (reference sequence). CDR3 amino acids: CASSIRLDGTQYF. The CDR3 DNA is TGTGCCAGTAGTATCAGGCTTGATGGTACGCAGTATTTT. The whole variable domain, filled in from reference TRBV19 and TRBJ2-3, reads DGGITQSPKYLFRKEGQNVTLSCEQNLNHDAMYWYRQDPGQGLRLIYYSQIVNDFQKGDIAEGYSVSREKKESFPLTVTSAQKNPTAFYLCASSIRLDGTQYFGPGTRLTVL.

The chain employs TRBV4-1 and TRBJ2-7; 7 positions match TRBD1. This CDR3 spans 13 amino acids. CDR1 and CDR2 (germline): MGHRA, YSYEKL. V shed 8 bases and J 2 bases; nucleotides not matched to a gene: 6. The CDR3 region is CASAYGQAYEQYF. As DNA, the CDR3 is TGCGCCAGCGCCTATGGACAGGCCTACGAGCAGTACTTC.

This clone was detected once. V is TRBV4-3 and J is TRBJ1-5; tentative D call: TRBD1 (6 bases). This CDR3 is 15 amino acids long. From germline, CDR1 is LGHNA and CDR2 YSLEER. V gave up 0 bases and J gave up 4 bases, with 10 bases separating them. For the CDR3, the DNA is TGCGCCAGCAGCCAAGATACGCAGGGGAATCAGCCCCAGCATTTT. Protein sequence: CASSQDTQGNQPQHF.

The gene calls are TRBV6-6 and TRBJ1-2, with 11 bases identical to TRBD1. Germline values: CDR1 MNHNY, CDR2 SVGAGI (reference sequence). With V trimmed by 10 bases and J by 3 bases, 7 bases remained unmatched. The CDR3 sequence is 14 residues long. Written as DNA, the CDR3 is TGTGCCACACGGACAGGGGGCTCTGACTATGGCTACACCTTC. It specifies CATRTGGSDYGYTF.

The chain employs TRBV5-1 and TRBJ2-3; 10 bases agree with TRBD2. Germline trimming cut 7 bases from V and 6 bases from J; bases unmatched to any gene: 11. Germline lookup yields CDR1 SGHRS and CDR2 YFSETQ. The CDR3 spans 15 residues. CDR3 residues: CASRLLAGSVDTQYF. CDR3 DNA sequence: TGCGCCAGCCGCCTACTAGCGGGAAGCGTGGATACGCAGTATTTT.

The chain carries TRBV5-1 and TRBJ2-3; 9 positions agree with TRBD1. V shed 3 bases and J 5 bases; nucleotides not matched to a gene: 7. The CDR3 spans 15 residues. Per germline, CDR1 SGHRS and CDR2 YFSETQ. The CDR3 nucleotides are TGCGCCAGCAGCTACCGCGGGACAGGGAGAGATACGCAGTATTTT. It specifies CASSYRGTGRDTQYF. Full variable domain (remainder filled in from reference TRBV5-1 and TRBJ2-3): KAGVTQTPRYLIKTRGQQVTLSCSPISGHRSVSWYQQTPGQGLQFLFEYFSETQRNKGNFPGRFSGRQFSNSRSEMNVSTLELGDSALYLCASSYRGTGRDTQYFGPGTRLTVL.

The chain carries TRBV15 and TRBJ2-7; D call uncertain. Trimming removed 1 base from V and 3 bases from J, with 7 bases in between. CDR1 and CDR2 from the germline V gene are LNHNV and YYDKDF (reference sequence). The CDR3 runs 13 residues. The CDR3 here is CATSRVKSYEQYF. The CDR3 coding sequence is TGTGCCACCAGCAGAGTGAAGAGCTACGAGCAGTACTTC. Full variable domain (missing parts from reference TRBV15 and TRBJ2-7): DAMVIQNPRYQVTQFGKPVTLSCSQTLNHNVMYWYQQKSSQAPKLLFHYYDKDFNNEADTPDNFQSRRPNTSFCFLDIRSPGLGDTAMYLCATSRVKSYEQYFGPGTRLTVT.

V gene TRBV5-4 combines with J gene TRBJ2-2, with TRBD1 matching 11 bases. The CDR3 runs to 17 residues. Germline assignment: CDR1 SGHNT and CDR2 YYREEE (reference sequence). V dropped 4 bases and J dropped 0; count of bases not matched to a gene: 5. The CDR3 loop reads CASSMGQGGPNTGELFF. The DNA for the CDR3 is TGTGCCAGCAGCATGGGACAGGGGGGCCCGAACACCGGGGAGCTGTTTTTT.

This rearrangement joins TRBV7-8 to TRBJ1-1; 7 positions agree with TRBD1. Trimming cost V 1 base and J 4 bases; bases outside gene matches: 9. CDR3 length: 16 amino acids. Germline assignment: CDR1 SGHVS and CDR2 FQNEAQ. The CDR3 DNA follows: TGTGCCAGCAGCTTAGGTACAGGGGTCGGAATCACTGAAGCTTTCTTT. It encodes CASSLGTGVGITEAFF.

The J gene is TRBJ1-2, the V gene TRBV29-1; unclear D gene. V was shortened by 3 bases and J by 4 bases, with 9 bases between the two germline ends. Germline V gives CDR1 SQVTM, CDR2 ANQGSEA. The CDR3 sequence is 12 residues long. This CDR3 is CSVDYSSYGYTF. Here the CDR3 DNA reads TGCAGCGTTGATTACTCTTCCTATGGCTACACCTTC.

The chain uses TRBV7-8 and TRBJ2-7; D ambiguous. The CDR3 has 14 residues. Germline CDR1 SGHVS, CDR2 FQNEAQ. V lost 3 bases and J lost 1, with 10 bases in between. The CDR3 here is CASSLTDTSYEQYF. The CDR3 DNA is TGTGCCAGCAGCTTGACCGACACGTCCTACGAGCAGTACTTC.

This chain connects TRBV27 to TRBJ1-1; D is perhaps TRBD1 (5 bases). The V gene lost 8 bases and the J gene lost 5 bases, with 18 bases spanning the gap. Per germline, CDR1 MNHEY and CDR2 SMNVEV (reference sequence). The CDR3 is made up of 14 amino acids. The CDR3 sequence: CASQQLAGNTEAFF. The CDR3 DNA reads as TGTGCCAGCCAGCAGCTGGCAGGGAATACTGAAGCTTTCTTT.

V is TRBV6-4 and J is TRBJ1-3; tentative D call: TRBD1 (6 bases). CDR3 length equals 16 residues. Trimming took off 9 bases at V and 1 base at J, with 19 bases between the two ends. Per the germline V gene, CDR1 is MRHNA and CDR2 is SNTAGT. CDR3 protein: CARHKQGLGSGNTIYF. The CDR3 nucleotides are TGTGCCAGACATAAACAGGGTCTGGGGTCTGGAAACACCATATATTTT.

The V call is TRBV5-1, the J call TRBJ2-7, with 9 nucleotides matching TRBD2. The CDR3 spans 18 residues. Germline V gene lookup returns CDR1 SGHRS and CDR2 YFSETQ. The trim removed 4 bases at V and 0 bases at J, leaving 14 bases unmatched. CDR3 in amino acids: CASSKVGAGGTTSYEQYF. CDR3 nucleotide sequence: TGCGCCAGCAGCAAGGTAGGAGCGGGAGGAACCACCTCCTACGAGCAGTACTTC.

The gene calls are TRBV2 and TRBJ2-7; possibly TRBD2 for D (6 bases). V gave up 2 bases and J gave up 3 bases, with 8 bases separating them. CDR1 SNHLY and CDR2 FYNNEI come from the germline V gene. The CDR3 extends over 13 amino acids. The CDR3 loop reads CASSETRGYEQYF. The CDR3 region has the DNA TGTGCCAGCAGTGAAACGCGGGGCTACGAGCAGTACTTC.

V is TRBV28 and J is TRBJ2-7; 16 nucleotides agree with TRBD2. The CDR3 spans 17 residues. V lost 7 bases and J lost 2; bases outside the gene matches: 8. Germline V gives CDR1 MDHEN, CDR2 SYDVKM. The CDR3 protein is CASMGTSGRVLTYEQYF. The CDR3 DNA is TGTGCCAGCATGGGGACTAGCGGGAGGGTCCTAACCTACGAGCAGTACTTC. The variable domain in full, completed from reference TRBV28 and TRBJ2-7, reads DVKVTQSSRYLVKRTGEKVFLECVQDMDHENMFWYRQDPGLGLRLIYFSYDVKMKEKGDIPEGYSVSREKKERFSLILESASTNQTSMYLCASMGTSGRVLTYEQYFGPGTRLTVT.

This clone showed up just a few times. The rearrangement links TRBV15 to TRBJ2-5; TRBD2 matches at 7 bases. Trimming cost V 4 bases and J 5 bases; bases outside gene matches: 10. The CDR3 runs to 15 residues. CDR1 is LNHNV and CDR2 is YYDKDF in the germline V gene (reference sequence). CDR3 in amino acids: CATSNPGRVSETQYF. The CDR3 coding sequence is TGTGCCACCAGCAATCCGGGGAGGGTGTCGGAGACCCAGTACTTC.

The genes are TRBV7-8 and TRBJ2-7; weak D call: TRBD2 (5 bases). Germline CDR1 reads SGHVS; CDR2 reads FQNEAQ. The CDR3 length is 17 residues. With 1 base removed from V and 3 bases from J, the gap between germline ends came to 19 bases. In nucleotides, the CDR3 is TGTGCCAGCAGCTTAGTGGGGAGTAACCACCTAGTCTACGAGCAGTACTTC. The encoded protein is CASSLVGSNHLVYEQYF.

V is TRBV25-1 and J is TRBJ2-6; TRBD1 aligns across 11 bases. Germline loops: CDR1 MGHDK, CDR2 SYGVNS. After removal of 5 bases from V and 0 bases from J, the junction contained 3 bases not matched to a gene. The CDR3 spans 17 residues. The chain's CDR3 is CASSLGTGGSGANVLTF. The DNA for the CDR3 is TGTGCCAGCAGTCTCGGGACAGGGGGCTCTGGGGCCAACGTCCTGACTTTC.